This T cell receptor beta chain is from a study of a mutant IDH1 vaccine in newly diagnosed glioma. Study-wide background: Eight vaccinations went to patients in weeks 1, 3, 5, 7, 11, 15, 19, 23. Males made up about 60% and females approximately 38% of treated patients, whose mean age was approximately 43 years. Radiotherapy alone preceded vaccination by 4-6 weeks; alternatively, vaccination started with temozolomide cycles.

Time point noted: week 5, during vaccination. Topical imiquimod accompanied each vaccine dose, which consisted of 300 ug of mutant IDH1 20-mer peptide. This CDR3 comprises 17 residues. CDR1 is SGHAT and CDR2 is FQNNGV in the germline V gene. Trimming cost V 2 bases and J 1 base, with 14 bases left between them. Only in-frame clones appear in the TCRdb table, and some are missing; sequencing was by immunoSEQ multiplex PCR. The table has some 51,000 clones, around 78% seen once. As for this clone: Its antigen is still unknown.

This receptor was identified in a man aged 50 to 59 with glioma. The rearrangement uses TRBV11-2 and TRBJ1-4; D remains unclear. The material sequenced was PBMCs, taken from a glioma patient whose treatment included an IDH1 peptide vaccine. The CDR3 DNA is TGTGCCAGCAGCTTACAACGAGGGCAAGGAACTAATGAAAAACTGTTTTTT. Translating it yields CASSLQRGQGTNEKLFF.